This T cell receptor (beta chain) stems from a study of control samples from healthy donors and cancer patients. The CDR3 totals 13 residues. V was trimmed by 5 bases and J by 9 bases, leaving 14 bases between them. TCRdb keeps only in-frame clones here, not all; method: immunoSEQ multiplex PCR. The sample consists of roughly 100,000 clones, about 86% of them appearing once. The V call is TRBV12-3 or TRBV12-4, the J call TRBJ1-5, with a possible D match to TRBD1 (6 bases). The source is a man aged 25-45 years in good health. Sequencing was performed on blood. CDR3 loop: CASSVQGLGPQHF. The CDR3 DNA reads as TGTGCCAGCAGTGTACAGGGCTTGGGGCCCCAGCATTTT.